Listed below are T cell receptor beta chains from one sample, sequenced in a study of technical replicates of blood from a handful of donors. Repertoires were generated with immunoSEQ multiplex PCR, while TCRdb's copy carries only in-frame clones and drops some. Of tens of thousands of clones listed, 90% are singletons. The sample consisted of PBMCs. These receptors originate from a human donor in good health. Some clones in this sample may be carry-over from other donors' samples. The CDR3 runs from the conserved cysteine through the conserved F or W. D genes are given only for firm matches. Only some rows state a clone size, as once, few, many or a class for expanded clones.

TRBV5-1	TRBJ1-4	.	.	TGCGCCAGCAGTATGGAGGGACGGGAAAATGAAAAACTGTTTTTT	CASSMEGRENEKLFF
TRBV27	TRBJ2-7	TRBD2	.	TGTGCCAGCAGTCCAGGACTAGCGGGGTACGAGCAGTACTTC	CASSPGLAGYEQYF
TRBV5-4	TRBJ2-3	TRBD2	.	TGTGCCAGCAGCCAGGGAGGGCTAGCGGGGGCCCGGGCAGATACGCAGTATTTT	CASSQGGLAGARADTQYF
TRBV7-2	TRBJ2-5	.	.	TGTGCCAGCAGTCCCAACGTCCGGGCCCAGTACTTC	CASSPNVRAQYF
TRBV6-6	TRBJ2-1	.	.	TGTGCCAGCAGTCGTAGCGGAGCATACAATGAGCAGTTCTTC	CASSRSGAYNEQFF
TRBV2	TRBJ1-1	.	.	TGTGCCAGCAGTGAAGGCCCACAGGGAGGGGCTTTCTTT	CASSEGPQGGAFF
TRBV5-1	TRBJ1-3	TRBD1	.	TGCGCCAGCAGCGACCAGTCCTCGACAGGGCGAAACACCATATATTTT	CASSDQSSTGRNTIYF
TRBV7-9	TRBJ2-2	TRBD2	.	TGTGCCAGCAGCAAAACCCCTAGCGGGACCTCCGGGGAGCTGTTTTTT	CASSKTPSGTSGELFF
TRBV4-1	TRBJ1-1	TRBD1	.	TGCGCCAGCAGCCAATCAGGGGGTGACACTGAAGCTTTCTTT	CASSQSGGDTEAFF
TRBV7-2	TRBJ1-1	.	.	TGTGCCAGCAGCGAGCCCGTTGAAGCTTTCTTT	CASSEPVEAFF
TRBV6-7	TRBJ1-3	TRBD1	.	TGTGCCAGCAGCTCTCCGGACAGGGGAGTGCTCGGAAACACCATATATTTT	CASSSPDRGVLGNTIYF
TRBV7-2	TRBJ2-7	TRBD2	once	TGTGCCTCACGGACCGGGACTAGCGGCTACGAGCAGTACTTC	CASRTGTSGYEQYF
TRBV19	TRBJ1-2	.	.	TGTGCCAGTAGCCCGGGGAATAACTATGGCTACACCTTC	CASSPGNNYGYTF
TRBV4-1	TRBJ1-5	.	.	TGCGCCAGCAGCCAAGAGGTGAGGAGTCAGGGCCAGCCCCAGCATTTT	CASSQEVRSQGQPQHF
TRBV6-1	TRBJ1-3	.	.	TGTGCCAGCGGAGGGCAGAGCTCTGGAAACACCATATATTTT	CASGGQSSGNTIYF
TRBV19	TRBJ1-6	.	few	TGTGCCAGTAGTATCGGGGATACTTCACCCCTCCACTTT	CASSIGDTSPLHF
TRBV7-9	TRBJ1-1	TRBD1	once	TGTGCCAGCAGTGGACAGGGGGCCACTGAAGCTTTCTTT	CASSGQGATEAFF
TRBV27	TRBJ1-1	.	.	TGTGCCAGCAGCACCCTACAGGGAATGCGAGCTTTCTTT	CASSTLQGMRAFF
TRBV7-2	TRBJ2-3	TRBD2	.	TGTGCCAGCAGGGAGGTTGGACTAGCGGGCACAGATACGCAGTATTTT	CASREVGLAGTDTQYF
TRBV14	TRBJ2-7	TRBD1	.	TGTGCCAGCAGCCAGCCCGGGACAGGAATCTACGAGCAGTACTTC	CASSQPGTGIYEQYF
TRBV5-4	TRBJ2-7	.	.	TGTGCCAGCAGCTTGTATGGCGGGCGCACCTACGAGCAGTACTTC	CASSLYGGRTYEQYF
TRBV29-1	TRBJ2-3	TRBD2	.	TGCAGCGTGGGGACTAGTTTGACAGATACGCAGTATTTT	CSVGTSLTDTQYF
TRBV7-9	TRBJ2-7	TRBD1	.	TGTGCCAGCAGCCAGCTTTCAACAGGGGAGATCTACGAGCAGTACTTC	CASSQLSTGEIYEQYF
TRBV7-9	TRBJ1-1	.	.	TGTGCCAGCAGTCCAACAGGGAGCACTGAAGCTTTCTTT	CASSPTGSTEAFF
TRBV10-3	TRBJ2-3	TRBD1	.	TGTGCCATCAGTGAGTCGACGAGAGGACAGGCAGATACGCAGTATTTT	CAISESTRGQADTQYF
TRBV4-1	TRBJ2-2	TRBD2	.	TGCGCCAGCAGCCGCGAAACTAGCGGACTGAACACCGGGGAGCTGTTTTTT	CASSRETSGLNTGELFF
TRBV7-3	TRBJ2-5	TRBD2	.	TGTGCCAGCAGCCCCGGGGGGGGAACAAAGACCCAGTACTTC	CASSPGGGTKTQYF
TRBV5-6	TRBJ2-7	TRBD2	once	TGTGCCAGCAGCTTGTGGCTAGCGGGAGTTGTCGAGCAGTACTTC	CASSLWLAGVVEQYF
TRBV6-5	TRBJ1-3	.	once	TGTGCCAGCAGTTACAGGGGGTTTGGAAACACCATATATTTT	CASSYRGFGNTIYF
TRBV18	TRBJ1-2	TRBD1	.	TGTGCCAGCTCAGCCGGGACAGCTGAGGGCTACACCTTC	CASSAGTAEGYTF
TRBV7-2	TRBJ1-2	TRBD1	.	TGTGCCAGCAGCCCGACAGGGGGCCGGTATAACTATGGCTACACCTTC	CASSPTGGRYNYGYTF
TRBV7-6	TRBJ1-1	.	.	TGTGCCAGCAGCCCGCGGGGATACACTGAAGCTTTCTTT	CASSPRGYTEAFF
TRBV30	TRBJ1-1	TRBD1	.	TGTGCCTGGAGTTGGGACAGTAAGACTGAAGCTTTCTTT	CAWSWDSKTEAFF
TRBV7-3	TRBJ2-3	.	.	TGTGCCAGCAGCTCCCCCGCGGGTACGCAGTATTTT	CASSSPAGTQYF
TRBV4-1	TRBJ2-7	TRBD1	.	TGCGCCAGCAGCCAAAACCGCAGGGGGCAGTCCCTTTACGAGCAGTACTTC	CASSQNRRGQSLYEQYF
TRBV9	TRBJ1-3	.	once	TGTGCCAGCAGCGCTAACCGGGGGGGACCCTCTGGAAACACCATATATTTT	CASSANRGGPSGNTIYF
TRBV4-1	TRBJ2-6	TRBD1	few	TGCGCCAGCAGCGCGACAGGGGGAATCTCTGGGGCCAACGTCCTGACTTTC	CASSATGGISGANVLTF